This TCR beta chain was retrieved from a study of cytomegalovirus exposure and HLA in healthy donors. Study-wide findings and caveats: Most TCR sequences were rare, but some public TCRs occurred in many donors. Accurate HLA-A and HLA-B prediction from TCR beta sequences was reported for most subjects. Later analysis found that TCR beta chains associated with HLA were more clonally expanded than other, equally common chains. The productive fraction for most TCR beta V segments was about 87% or about 30% in an earlier analysis.

As to this clone: What it binds is not known.

Vbeta (60) and Jbeta (13) primers were used in the PCR. Produced via immunoSEQ multiplex PCR; TCRdb's table is partial and in-frame only. The repertoire consists of roughly 110,000 clones, with over 60% occurring once and the leading ten covering under 3%. This CDR3 has 14 residues. CDR1 is SEHNR, CDR2 FQNEAQ, per germline (reference sequence). V lost 10 bases and J 0 bases, leaving 12 bases between the germline ends. This clonotype was obtained from a woman in her late teens or twenties in good health and CMV-seropositive. The V gene is TRBV7-9, the J gene TRBJ1-4; TRBD1 is a possible D gene (5 bases). The sample was PBMCs. The CDR3 loop is CATFEGATNEKLFF. DNA for the CDR3: TGTGCCACCTTCGAAGGGGCAACTAATGAAAAACTGTTTTTT.